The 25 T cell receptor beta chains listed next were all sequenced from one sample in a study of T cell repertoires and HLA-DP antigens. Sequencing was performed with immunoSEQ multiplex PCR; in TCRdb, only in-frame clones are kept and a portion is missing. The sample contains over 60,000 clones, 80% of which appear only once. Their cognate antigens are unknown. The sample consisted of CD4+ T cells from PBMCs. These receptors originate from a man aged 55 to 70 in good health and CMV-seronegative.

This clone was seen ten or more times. Here the CDR3 reads CASSAGGDYGYTF. The CDR3 bases are TGTGCCAGCAGTGCAGGGGGCGACTATGGCTACACCTTC. V is TRBV2 and J is TRBJ1-2; 8 nucleotides agree with TRBD1. The CDR3 is 13 residues long. Germline V gene data show CDR1 as SNHLY and CDR2 as FYNNEI. J gave up 3 bases and V 4 bases, and 1 base lay outside the gene matches.

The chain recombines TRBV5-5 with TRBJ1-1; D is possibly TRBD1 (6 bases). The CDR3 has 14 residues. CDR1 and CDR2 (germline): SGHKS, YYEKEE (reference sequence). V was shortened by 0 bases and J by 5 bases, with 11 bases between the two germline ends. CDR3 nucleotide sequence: TGTGCCAGCAGCTTGGCGCAGGGGTGGACTGAAGCTTTCTTT. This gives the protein CASSLAQGWTEAFF.

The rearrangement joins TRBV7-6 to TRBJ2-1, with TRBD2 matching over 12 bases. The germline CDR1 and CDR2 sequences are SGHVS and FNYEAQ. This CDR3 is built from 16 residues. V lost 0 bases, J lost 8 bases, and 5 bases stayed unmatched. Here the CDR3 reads CASSLARTSGAHEQFF. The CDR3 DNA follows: TGTGCCAGCAGCTTAGCCAGGACTAGCGGGGCCCATGAGCAGTTCTTC.

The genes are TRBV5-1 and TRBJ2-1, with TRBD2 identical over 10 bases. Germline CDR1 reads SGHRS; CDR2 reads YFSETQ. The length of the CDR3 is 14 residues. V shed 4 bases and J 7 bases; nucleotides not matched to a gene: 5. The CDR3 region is CASSPLAGVNEQFF. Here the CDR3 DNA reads TGCGCCAGCAGCCCTCTAGCGGGAGTTAATGAGCAGTTCTTC.

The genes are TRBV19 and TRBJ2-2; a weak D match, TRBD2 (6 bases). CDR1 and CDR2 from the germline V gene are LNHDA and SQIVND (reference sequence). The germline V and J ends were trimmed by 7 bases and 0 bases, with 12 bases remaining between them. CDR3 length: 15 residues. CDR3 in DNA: TGTGCCAGTACCCCGGGGAGGACGAACACCGGGGAGCTGTTTTTT. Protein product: CASTPGRTNTGELFF.

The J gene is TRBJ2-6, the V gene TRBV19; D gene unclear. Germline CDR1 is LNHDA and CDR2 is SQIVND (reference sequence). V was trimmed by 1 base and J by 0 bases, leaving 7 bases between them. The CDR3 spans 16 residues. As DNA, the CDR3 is TGTGCCAGTAGTATAGGGTCAGTCTCTGGGGCCAACGTCCTGACTTTC. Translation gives CASSIGSVSGANVLTF.

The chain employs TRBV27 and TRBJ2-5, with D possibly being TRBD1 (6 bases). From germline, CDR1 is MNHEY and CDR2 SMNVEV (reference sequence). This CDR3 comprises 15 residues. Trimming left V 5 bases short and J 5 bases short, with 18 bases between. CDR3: CASSPTRGVRETQYF. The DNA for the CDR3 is TGTGCCAGCAGTCCTACCAGGGGCGTCAGGGAGACCCAGTACTTC.

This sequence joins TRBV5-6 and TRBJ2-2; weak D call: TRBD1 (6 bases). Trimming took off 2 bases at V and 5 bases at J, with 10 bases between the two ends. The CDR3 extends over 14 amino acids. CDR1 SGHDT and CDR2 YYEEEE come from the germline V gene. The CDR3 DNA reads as TGTGCCAGCAGCTTTGAGCAGGGGACCGGGGAGCTGTTTTTT. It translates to CASSFEQGTGELFF.

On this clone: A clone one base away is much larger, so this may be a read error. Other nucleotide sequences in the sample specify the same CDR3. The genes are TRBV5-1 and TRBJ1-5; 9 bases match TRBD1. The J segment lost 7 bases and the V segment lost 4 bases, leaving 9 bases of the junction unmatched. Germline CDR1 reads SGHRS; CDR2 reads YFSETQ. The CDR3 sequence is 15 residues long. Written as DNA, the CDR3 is TGCGCCAGCAGCCCGACAGGGGGGACGGGCCAGCCCCAGCATTTT. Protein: CASSPTGGTGQPQHF. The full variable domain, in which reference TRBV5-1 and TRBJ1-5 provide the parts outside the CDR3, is KAGVTQTPRYLIKTRGQQVTLSCSPISGHRSVSWYQQTPGQGLQFLFEYFSETQRNKGNFPGRFSGRQFSNSRSEMNVSTLELGDSALYLCASSPTGGTGQPQHFGDGTRLSIL.

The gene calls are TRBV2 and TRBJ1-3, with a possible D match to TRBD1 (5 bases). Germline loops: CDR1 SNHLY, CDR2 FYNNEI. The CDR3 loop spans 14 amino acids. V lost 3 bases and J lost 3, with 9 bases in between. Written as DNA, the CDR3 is TGTGCCAGCAGTGAGACCACAGGTGGAAACACCATATATTTT. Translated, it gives CASSETTGGNTIYF.

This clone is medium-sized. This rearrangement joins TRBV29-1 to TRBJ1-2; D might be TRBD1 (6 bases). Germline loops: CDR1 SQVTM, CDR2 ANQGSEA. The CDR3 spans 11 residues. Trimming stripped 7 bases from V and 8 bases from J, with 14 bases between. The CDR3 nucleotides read TGCAGCGCTACGACAGGCGGAGGCTACACCTTC. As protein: CSATTGGGYTF.

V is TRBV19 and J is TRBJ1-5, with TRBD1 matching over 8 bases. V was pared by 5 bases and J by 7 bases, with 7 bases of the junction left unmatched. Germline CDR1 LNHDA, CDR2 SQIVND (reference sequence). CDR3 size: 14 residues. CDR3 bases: TGTGCCAGTAGTCCCACAGGGGGTAGACAGCCCCAGCATTTT. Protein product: CASSPTGGRQPQHF.

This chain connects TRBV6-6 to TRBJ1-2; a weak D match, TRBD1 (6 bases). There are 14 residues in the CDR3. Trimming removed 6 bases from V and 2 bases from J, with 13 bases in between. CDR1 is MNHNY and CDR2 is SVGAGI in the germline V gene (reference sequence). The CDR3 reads CASRSGQSNYGYTF. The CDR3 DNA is TGTGCCAGCAGATCTGGACAGTCCAACTATGGCTACACCTTC.

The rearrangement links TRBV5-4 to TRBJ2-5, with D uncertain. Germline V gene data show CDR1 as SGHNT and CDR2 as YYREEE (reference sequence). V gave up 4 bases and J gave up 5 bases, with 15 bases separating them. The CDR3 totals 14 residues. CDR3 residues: CASSVPILGETQYF. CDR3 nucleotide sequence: TGTGCCAGCAGCGTTCCAATCTTAGGGGAGACCCAGTACTTC.

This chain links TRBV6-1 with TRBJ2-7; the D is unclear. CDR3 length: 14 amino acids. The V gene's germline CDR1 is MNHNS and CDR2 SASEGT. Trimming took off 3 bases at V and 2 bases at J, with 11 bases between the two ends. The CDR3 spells CASSETRVPYEQYV. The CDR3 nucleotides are TGTGCCAGCAGTGAGACCCGGGTCCCCTACGAGCAGTACGTC.

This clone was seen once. The CDR3 nucleotides read TGTGCCAGCTCAGCGGACAGTAGCTCCTACGAGCAGTACTTC. Its protein product is CASSADSSSYEQYF. The J gene is TRBJ2-7, the V gene TRBV18; possible D gene TRBD1, 6 bases. Deletions cut 5 bases from V and 0 bases from J, with 11 bases between. CDR1 is KGHSH, CDR2 LQKENI, per germline. The CDR3 spans 14 residues.

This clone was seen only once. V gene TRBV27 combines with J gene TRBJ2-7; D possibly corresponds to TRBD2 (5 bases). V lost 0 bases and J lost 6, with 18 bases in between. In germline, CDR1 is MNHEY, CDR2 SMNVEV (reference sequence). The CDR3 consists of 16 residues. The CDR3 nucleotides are TGTGCCAGCAGTTTATCATCGGGGAGCAATACGGGCGAGCAGTACTTC. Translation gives CASSLSSGSNTGEQYF.

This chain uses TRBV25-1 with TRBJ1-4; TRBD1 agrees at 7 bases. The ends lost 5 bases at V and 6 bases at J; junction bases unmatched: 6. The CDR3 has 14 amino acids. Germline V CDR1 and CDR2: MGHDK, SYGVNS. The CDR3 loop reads CASSRAGGDEKLFF. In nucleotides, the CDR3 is TGTGCCAGCAGTCGGGCAGGGGGAGATGAAAAACTGTTTTTT.

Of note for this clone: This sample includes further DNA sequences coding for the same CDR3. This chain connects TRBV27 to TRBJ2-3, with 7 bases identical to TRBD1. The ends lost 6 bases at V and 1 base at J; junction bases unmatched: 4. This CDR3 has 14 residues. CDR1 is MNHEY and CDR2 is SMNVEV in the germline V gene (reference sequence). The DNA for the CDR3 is TGTGCCAGCAGATTAGACAGGGGCACAGATACGCAGTATTTT. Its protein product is CASRLDRGTDTQYF.

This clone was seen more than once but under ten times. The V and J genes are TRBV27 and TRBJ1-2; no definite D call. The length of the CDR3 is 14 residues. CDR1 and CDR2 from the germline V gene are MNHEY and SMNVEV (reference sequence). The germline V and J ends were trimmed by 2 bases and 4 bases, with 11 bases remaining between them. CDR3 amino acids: CASSLGGFGYGYTF. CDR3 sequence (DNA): TGTGCCAGCAGTTTAGGAGGTTTCGGCTATGGCTACACCTTC.

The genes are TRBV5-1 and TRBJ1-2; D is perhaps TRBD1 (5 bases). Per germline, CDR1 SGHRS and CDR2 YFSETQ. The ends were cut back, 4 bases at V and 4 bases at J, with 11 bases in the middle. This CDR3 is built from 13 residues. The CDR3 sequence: CASSLQETYGYTF. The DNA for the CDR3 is TGCGCCAGCAGCCTACAGGAGACCTATGGCTACACCTTC.

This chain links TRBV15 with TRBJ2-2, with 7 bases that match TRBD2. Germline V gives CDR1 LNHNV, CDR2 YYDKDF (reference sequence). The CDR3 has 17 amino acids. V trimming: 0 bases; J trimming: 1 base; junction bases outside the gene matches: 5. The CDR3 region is CATSRDKTGGNTGELFF. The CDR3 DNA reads TGTGCCACCAGCAGAGATAAGACGGGGGGGAACACCGGGGAGCTGTTTTTT.

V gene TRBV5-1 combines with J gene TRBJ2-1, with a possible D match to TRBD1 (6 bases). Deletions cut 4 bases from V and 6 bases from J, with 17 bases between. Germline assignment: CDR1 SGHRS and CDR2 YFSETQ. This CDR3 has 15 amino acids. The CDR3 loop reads CASSMGQNSANEQFF. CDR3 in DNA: TGCGCCAGCAGCATGGGACAAAATTCTGCCAATGAGCAGTTCTTC.

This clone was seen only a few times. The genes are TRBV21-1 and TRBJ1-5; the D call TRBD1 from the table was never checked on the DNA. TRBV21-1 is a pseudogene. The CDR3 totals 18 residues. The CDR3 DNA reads TGTGCCAGCAGCCCGCGGACAGGGGCCTTTTATAGCAATCAGCCCCAGCATTTT. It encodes CASSPRTGAFYSNQPQHF.

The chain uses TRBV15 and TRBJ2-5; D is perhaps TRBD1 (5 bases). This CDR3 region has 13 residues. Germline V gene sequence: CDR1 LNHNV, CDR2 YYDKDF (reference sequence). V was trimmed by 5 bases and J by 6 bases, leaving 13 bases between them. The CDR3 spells CATSRPPGKTQYF. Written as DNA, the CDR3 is TGTGCCACCAGCCGCCCCCCAGGGAAGACCCAGTACTTC.